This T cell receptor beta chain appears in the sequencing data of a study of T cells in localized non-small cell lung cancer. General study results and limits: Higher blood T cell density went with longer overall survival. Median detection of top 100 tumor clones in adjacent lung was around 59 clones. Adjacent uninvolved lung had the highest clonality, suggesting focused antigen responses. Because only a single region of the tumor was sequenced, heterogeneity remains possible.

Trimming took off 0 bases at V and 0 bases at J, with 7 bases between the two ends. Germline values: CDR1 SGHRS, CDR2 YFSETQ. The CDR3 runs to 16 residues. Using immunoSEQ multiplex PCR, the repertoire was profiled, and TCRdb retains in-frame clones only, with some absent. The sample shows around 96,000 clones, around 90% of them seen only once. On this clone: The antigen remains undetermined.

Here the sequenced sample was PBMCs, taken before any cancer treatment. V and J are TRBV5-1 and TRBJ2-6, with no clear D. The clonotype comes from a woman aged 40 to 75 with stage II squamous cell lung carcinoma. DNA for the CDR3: TGCGCCAGCAGCTTGGCGGTGAACTCTGGGGCCAACGTCCTGACTTTC. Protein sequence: CASSLAVNSGANVLTF. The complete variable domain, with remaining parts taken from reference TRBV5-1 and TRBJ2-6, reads KAGVTQTPRYLIKTRGQQVTLSCSPISGHRSVSWYQQTPGQGLQFLFEYFSETQRNKGNFPGRFSGRQFSNSRSEMNVSTLELGDSALYLCASSLAVNSGANVLTFGAGSRLTVL.